One and the same sample provided the 10 T cell receptor beta chains below, sequenced in a study of blood T cell repertoires in COVID-19. Assay used: immunoSEQ multiplex PCR; TCRdb lists only in-frame clones, some missing. The data contain tens of thousands of clones, around nine tenths of them singletons. Specimen: peripheral blood. The receptors were sampled from a human donor with active COVID-19. The donor label of this sample is uncertain.

J is TRBJ2-1 and V is TRBV2, with TRBD2 matching over 12 bases. V was clipped by 6 bases and J by 7 bases; unmatched bases: 7. The CDR3 covers 15 residues. Germline values: CDR1 SNHLY, CDR2 FYNNEI. The CDR3 protein is CASRSGTSGWNEQFF. CDR3 DNA sequence: TGTGCCAGCAGGAGTGGGACTAGCGGGTGGAATGAGCAGTTCTTC. Together with reference TRBV2 and TRBJ2-1, the CDR3 gives the full variable domain: EPEVTQTPSHQVTQMGQEVILRCVPISNHLYFYWYRQILGQKVEFLVSFYNNEISEKSEIFDDQFSVERPDGSNFTLKIRSTKLEDSAMYFCASRSGTSGWNEQFFGPGTRLTVL.

This sequence joins TRBV28 and TRBJ1-1; D gene ambiguous. This CDR3 contains 12 residues. CDR1 is MDHEN and CDR2 is SYDVKM in the germline V gene. V shed 8 bases and J shed 4 bases, with 11 bases lying between them. The CDR3: CASQRWGTEAFF. The CDR3 nucleotides read TGTGCCAGCCAGCGGTGGGGCACTGAAGCTTTCTTT.

The chain joins TRBV7-6 to TRBJ1-2; D perhaps matches TRBD1 (6 bases). The CDR3 consists of 16 residues. V lost 1 base, J lost 4 bases, and 16 bases lay in between. Germline V CDR1 and CDR2: SGHVS, FNYEAQ. The CDR3 DNA is TGTGCCAGCAGCTTAGGCCCCAGGGGCCCCAGCTATGGCTACACCTTC. Protein product: CASSLGPRGPSYGYTF.

The rearrangement uses TRBV9 and TRBJ1-3, with D maybe TRBD1 (5 bases). The germline V and J ends were trimmed by 3 bases and 2 bases, with 12 bases remaining between them. CDR1 and CDR2 from the germline V gene are SGDLS and YYNGEE. The CDR3 has 15 amino acids. DNA of the CDR3: TGTGCCAGCAGCGGCGGGGCGGGGGCTGGAAACACCATATATTTT. This gives the protein CASSGGAGAGNTIYF.

The chain recombines TRBV19 with TRBJ2-1; 12 bases align to TRBD2. The CDR3 is made up of 13 amino acids. After removal of 7 bases from V and 9 bases from J, the junction contained 4 bases not matched to a gene. Per the germline V gene, CDR1 is LNHDA and CDR2 is SQIVND (reference sequence). This CDR3 is CASKTSGRGEQFF. The CDR3 DNA sequence: TGTGCCAGTAAGACTAGCGGGAGAGGTGAGCAGTTCTTC.

The chain carries TRBV27 and TRBJ2-2; 8 bases are shared with TRBD2. This CDR3 has 16 amino acids. With V trimmed by 2 bases and J by 7 bases, 9 bases remained unmatched. CDR1 is MNHEY and CDR2 is SMNVEV in the germline V gene (reference sequence). CDR3 sequence: CASSLRAGVVGGELFF. The DNA for the CDR3 is TGTGCCAGCAGTTTACGAGCGGGAGTTGTTGGCGGGGAGCTGTTTTTT.

The chain joins TRBV12-5 to TRBJ2-5; 7 bases agree with TRBD2. Germline CDR1 and CDR2: LGHNT and FRNRAP. The CDR3 totals 13 residues. V was pared by 6 bases and J by 7 bases, with 8 bases of the junction left unmatched. The DNA of the CDR3 is TGTGCTAGTGGCCTCGGACTAGTCGGGACCCAGTACTTC. Protein: CASGLGLVGTQYF. Complete variable domain (other parts from reference TRBV12-5 and TRBJ2-5): DARVTQTPRHKVTEMGQEVTMRCQPILGHNTVFWYRQTMMQGLELLAYFRNRAPLDDSGMPKDRFSAEMPDATLATLKIQPSEPRDSAVYFCASGLGLVGTQYFGPGTRLLVL.

The chain has TRBV10-3 and TRBJ2-1; 12 bases agree with TRBD2. CDR1 is ENHRY, CDR2 SYGVKD, per germline. The length of the CDR3 is 14 residues. Trimming cost V 10 bases and J 6 bases; bases outside gene matches: 7. The chain's CDR3 is CATATSGRVNEQFF. The CDR3 nucleotides are TGTGCCACCGCGACTAGCGGGAGAGTCAATGAGCAGTTCTTC.

V is TRBV30 and J is TRBJ2-6; D not certain. Trimming removed 5 bases from V and 2 bases from J, with 16 bases in between. This CDR3 region has 16 residues. The V gene's germline CDR1 is GTSNPN and CDR2 SVGIG (reference sequence). The CDR3 reads CAWATPAEPGANVLTF. CDR3 nucleotide sequence: TGTGCCTGGGCCACGCCGGCGGAACCTGGGGCCAACGTCCTGACTTTC.

This chain links TRBV6-5 with TRBJ2-2; perhaps TRBD1 as D (5 bases). Germline V lookup: CDR1 MNHEY, CDR2 SVGAGI. The ends were cut back, 6 bases at V and 2 bases at J, with 7 bases in the middle. The CDR3 covers 13 residues. This chain's CDR3 is CASRDRNTGELFF. Here the CDR3 DNA reads TGTGCCAGCAGAGACAGAAACACCGGGGAGCTGTTTTTT.